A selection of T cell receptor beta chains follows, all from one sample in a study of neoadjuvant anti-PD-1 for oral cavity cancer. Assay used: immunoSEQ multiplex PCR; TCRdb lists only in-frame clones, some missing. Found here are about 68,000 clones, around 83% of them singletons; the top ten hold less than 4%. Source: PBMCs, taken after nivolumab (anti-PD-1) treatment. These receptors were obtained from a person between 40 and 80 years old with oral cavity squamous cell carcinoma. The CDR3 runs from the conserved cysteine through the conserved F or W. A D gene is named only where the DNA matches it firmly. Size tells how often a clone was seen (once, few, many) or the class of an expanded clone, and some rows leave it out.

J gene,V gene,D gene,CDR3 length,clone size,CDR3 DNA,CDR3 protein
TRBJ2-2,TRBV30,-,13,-,TGTGCCTGGAGGCGCCTGAACACCGGGGAGCTGTTTTTT,CAWRRLNTGELFF
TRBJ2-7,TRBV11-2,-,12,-,TGTGCCAGCAGCTTAGATTACAGGGAGCAGTACTTC,CASSLDYREQYF
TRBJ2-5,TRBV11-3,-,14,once,TGTGCCAGCAGTAAGAGCGGGCCGCAAGAGACCCAGTACTTC,CASSKSGPQETQYF
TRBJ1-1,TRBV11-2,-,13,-,TGTGCCAGCAGCTTACAAAGGGACTTAGCAGCTTTCTTT,CASSLQRDLAAFF
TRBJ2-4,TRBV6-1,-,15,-,TGTGCCAGCCCCCCGGAGGGGCTAGCCAAAAACATTCAGTACTTC,CASPPEGLAKNIQYF
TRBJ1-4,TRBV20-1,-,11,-,TGCAGTGCCCCGGGCCGGGGGGGACTGTTTTTT,CSAPGRGGLFF
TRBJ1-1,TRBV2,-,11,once,TGTGCCAGCACCCTGAGGGGTGAAGCTTTCTTT,CASTLRGEAFF
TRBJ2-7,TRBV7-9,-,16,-,TGTGCCAGCAGCCCCGACGGGGGGCCCGGCTCCTACGAGCAGTACTTC,CASSPDGGPGSYEQYF
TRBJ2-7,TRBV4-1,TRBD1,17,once,TGCGCCAGCAGCCAAAGGGGAGAAGGACAGGTCTCCCACGAGCAGTACTTC,CASSQRGEGQVSHEQYF
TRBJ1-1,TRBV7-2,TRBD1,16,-,TGTGCCAGCAGCTTCGGGACAGGGCTGAAGACAGCTGAAGCTTTCTTT,CASSFGTGLKTAEAFF
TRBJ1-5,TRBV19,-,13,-,TGTGCCAGTAGTCTCGGACAAGATCAGCCCCAGCATTTT,CASSLGQDQPQHF
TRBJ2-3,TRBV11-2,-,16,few,TGTGCCAGCAGCTTGCAGATCTCACAGGGCACAGATACGCAGTATTTT,CASSLQISQGTDTQYF
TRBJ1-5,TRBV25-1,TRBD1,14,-,TGTGCCAGCAGTGAGACAGGGGGAGGTCAGCCCCAGCATTTT,CASSETGGGQPQHF
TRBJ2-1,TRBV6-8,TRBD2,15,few,TGTGCCAGCAGTTCACCGACTAGCGGTCACAATGAGCAGTTCTTC,CASSSPTSGHNEQFF
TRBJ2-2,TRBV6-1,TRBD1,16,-,TGTGCCAGCAGTGAACTTTTGGGACAGGGGATCGGGGAGCTGTTTTTT,CASSELLGQGIGELFF
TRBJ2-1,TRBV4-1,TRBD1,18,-,TGCGCCAGCAGCCAAGCTCCGACAGGGGACGGCTCCTACAATGAGCAGTTCTTC,CASSQAPTGDGSYNEQFF
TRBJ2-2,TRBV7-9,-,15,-,TGTGCCAGCAGCCCTCGAATTGAGGTCACCGGGGAGCTGTTTTTT,CASSPRIEVTGELFF
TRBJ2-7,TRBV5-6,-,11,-,TGTGCCAGCAGCTCCCGGGTCGAGCAGTACTTC,CASSSRVEQYF
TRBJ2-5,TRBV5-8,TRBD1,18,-,TGTGCCAGCAGCTTGGTTGTATGGACCAGGACAGGGCGAGAGACCCAGTACTTC,CASSLVVWTRTGRETQYF
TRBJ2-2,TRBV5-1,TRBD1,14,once,TGCGCCAGCAGCCCAGGACAGGGGAGTTGGGAGCTGTTTTTT,CASSPGQGSWELFF
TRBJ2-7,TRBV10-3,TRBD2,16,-,TGTGCCATCAGCGCGGCTCCGGGACTAGGCGACCTCGAGCAGTACTTC,CAISAAPGLGDLEQYF
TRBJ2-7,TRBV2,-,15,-,TGTGCCACCACAGGGGCCGGGACTAACCGCTACGAGCAGTACTTC,CATTGAGTNRYEQYF
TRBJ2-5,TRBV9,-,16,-,TGTGCCAGCAGCGTAGGGGCTAGCTTGGGCGAAGAGACCCAGTACTTC,CASSVGASLGEETQYF
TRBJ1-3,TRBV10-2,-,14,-,TGCGCCAGCAGTGAGTCCAGGGATGGAAACACCATATATTTT,CASSESRDGNTIYF
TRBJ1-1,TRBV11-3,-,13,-,TGTGCCAGCAGCTCGGGCTCGAACACTGAAGCTTTCTTT,CASSSGSNTEAFF
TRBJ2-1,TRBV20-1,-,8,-,TGCAGCGGGGATGAGCAGTTCTTC,CSGDEQFF
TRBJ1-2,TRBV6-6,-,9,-,TGTGCCAGCAGTCCCAGCTACACCTTC,CASSPSYTF
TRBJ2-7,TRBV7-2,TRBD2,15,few,TGTGCCAGCAGCCTGTCTAGCGGGAGTTCAGTAGAGCAGTACTTC,CASSLSSGSSVEQYF
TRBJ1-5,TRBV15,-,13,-,TGTGCCACCAGCAGGAATAGCAATCAGCCCCAGCATTTT,CATSRNSNQPQHF
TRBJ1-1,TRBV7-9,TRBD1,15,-,TGTGCCAGCAGCTCCAACAGGGGTTCGGACACTGAAGCTTTCTTT,CASSSNRGSDTEAFF
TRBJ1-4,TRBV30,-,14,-,TGTGCCTGGAGGGAGGGAGGGGTAAACGAAAAACTGTTTTTT,CAWREGGVNEKLFF
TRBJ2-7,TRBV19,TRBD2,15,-,TGTGCCAGTAGTACGGTAGCGGGAGAGAGCGACGAGCAGTACTTC,CASSTVAGESDEQYF
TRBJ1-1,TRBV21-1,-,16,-,TGTGCCAGCAGCAAAGAGGTCGGACGGCCGAACACTGAAGCTTTCTTT,CASSKEVGRPNTEAFF
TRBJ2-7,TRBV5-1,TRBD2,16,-,TGCGCCAGCAGCTTGGGTGGACTAGCCCCCTCCTACGAGCAGTACTTC,CASSLGGLAPSYEQYF
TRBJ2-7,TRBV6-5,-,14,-,TGTGCCAGCAGTTACTCCTACCAGGGCTACGAGCAGTACTTC,CASSYSYQGYEQYF
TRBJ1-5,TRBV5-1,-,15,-,TGCGCCAGCAGCTTGGACGGGTATAGCAATCAGCCCCAGCATTTT,CASSLDGYSNQPQHF
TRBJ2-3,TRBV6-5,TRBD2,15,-,TGTGCCAGCAGTTACGCGGGAGGACTTAGTTATACGCAGTATTTT,CASSYAGGLSYTQYF
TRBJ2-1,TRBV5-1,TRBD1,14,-,TGCGCCAGCAGCTTGGGACAGGGCCACAATGAGCAGTTCTTC,CASSLGQGHNEQFF
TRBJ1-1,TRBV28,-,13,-,TGTGCCAGCACTTACCCCCTGAGACAGGAAGCTTTCTTT,CASTYPLRQEAFF
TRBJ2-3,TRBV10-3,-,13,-,TGTGCCATCAGCCTAGAAAGCACAGATACGCAGTATTTT,CAISLESTDTQYF
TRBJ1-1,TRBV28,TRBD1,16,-,TGTGCCAGCACCCTTTCGACAGGGGGTTCCTGGGCTGAAGCTTTCTTT,CASTLSTGGSWAEAFF
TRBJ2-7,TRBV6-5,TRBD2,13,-,TGTGCCAGCAGGGCCAGCGGGACCTACGAGCAGTACTTC,CASRASGTYEQYF
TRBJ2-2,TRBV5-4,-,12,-,TGTGCCAGCAGCTTGTGGACCGGGGAGCTGTTTTTT,CASSLWTGELFF
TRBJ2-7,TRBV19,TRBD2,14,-,TGTGCCAGTAGTATCGATAGCGGGAGTTACGAGCAGTACTTC,CASSIDSGSYEQYF
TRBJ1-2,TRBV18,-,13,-,TGTGCCAGCTCACCAGGGGGGGACTATGGCTACACCTTC,CASSPGGDYGYTF
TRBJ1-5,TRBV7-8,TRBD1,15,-,TGTGCCAGCAGCTTAGGGGACAGGTGGGGTCAGCCCCAGCATTTT,CASSLGDRWGQPQHF
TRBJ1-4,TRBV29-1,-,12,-,TGCAGCGTTGAAACTCAGGAGGGAAAACTGTTTTTT,CSVETQEGKLFF